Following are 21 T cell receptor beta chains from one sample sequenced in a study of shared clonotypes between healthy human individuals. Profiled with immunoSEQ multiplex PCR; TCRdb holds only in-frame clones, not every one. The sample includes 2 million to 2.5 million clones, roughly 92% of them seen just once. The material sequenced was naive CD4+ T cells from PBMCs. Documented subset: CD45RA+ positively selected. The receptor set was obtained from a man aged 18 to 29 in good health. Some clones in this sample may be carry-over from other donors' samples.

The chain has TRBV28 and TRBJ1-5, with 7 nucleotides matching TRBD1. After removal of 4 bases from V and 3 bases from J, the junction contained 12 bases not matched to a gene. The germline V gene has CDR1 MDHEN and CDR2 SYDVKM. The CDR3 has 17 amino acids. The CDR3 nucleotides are TGTGCCAGCAGTTCCCCAGGGGGGGTCCTTGACAATCAGCCCCAGCATTTT. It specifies CASSSPGGVLDNQPQHF.

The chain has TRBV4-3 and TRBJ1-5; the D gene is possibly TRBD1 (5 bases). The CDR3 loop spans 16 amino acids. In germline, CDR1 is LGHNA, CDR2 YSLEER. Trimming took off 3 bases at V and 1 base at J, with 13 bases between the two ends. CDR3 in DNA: TGCGCCAGCAGCCAGATTTGGGGGTTGAGCAATCAGCCCCAGCATTTT. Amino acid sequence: CASSQIWGLSNQPQHF.

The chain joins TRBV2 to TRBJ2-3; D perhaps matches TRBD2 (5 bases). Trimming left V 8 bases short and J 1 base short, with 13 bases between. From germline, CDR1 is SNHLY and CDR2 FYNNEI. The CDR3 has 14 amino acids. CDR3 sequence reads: CASRGSSGTDTQYF. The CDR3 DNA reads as TGTGCCAGCCGCGGGTCTTCAGGCACAGATACGCAGTATTTT.

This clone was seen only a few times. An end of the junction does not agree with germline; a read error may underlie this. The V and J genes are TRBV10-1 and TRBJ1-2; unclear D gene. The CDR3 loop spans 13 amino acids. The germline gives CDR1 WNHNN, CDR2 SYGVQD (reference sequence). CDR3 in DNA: TGCGCCACCAGTAATCGCCGGGACTATGGCTACACCTTC. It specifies CATSNRRDYGYTF.

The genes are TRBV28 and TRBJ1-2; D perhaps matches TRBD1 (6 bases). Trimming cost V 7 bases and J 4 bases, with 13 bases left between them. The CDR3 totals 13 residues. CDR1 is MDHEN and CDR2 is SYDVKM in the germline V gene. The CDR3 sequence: CASISRGRYGYTF. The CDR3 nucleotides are TGTGCCAGCATCTCCAGGGGCCGCTATGGCTACACCTTC.

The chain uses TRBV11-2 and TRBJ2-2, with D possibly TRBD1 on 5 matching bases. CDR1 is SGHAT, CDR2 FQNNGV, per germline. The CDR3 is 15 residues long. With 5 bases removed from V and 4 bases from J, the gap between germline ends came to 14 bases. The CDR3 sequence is CASSPLDTGTGELFF. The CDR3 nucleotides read TGTGCCAGCAGCCCCTTGGACACTGGCACCGGGGAGCTGTTTTTT.

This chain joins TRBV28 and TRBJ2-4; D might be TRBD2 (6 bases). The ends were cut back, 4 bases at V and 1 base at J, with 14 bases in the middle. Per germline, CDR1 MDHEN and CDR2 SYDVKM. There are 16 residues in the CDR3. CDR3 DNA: TGTGCCAGCAGTTCCGGGACTTTGGGGGCCAAAAACATTCAGTACTTC. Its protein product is CASSSGTLGAKNIQYF.

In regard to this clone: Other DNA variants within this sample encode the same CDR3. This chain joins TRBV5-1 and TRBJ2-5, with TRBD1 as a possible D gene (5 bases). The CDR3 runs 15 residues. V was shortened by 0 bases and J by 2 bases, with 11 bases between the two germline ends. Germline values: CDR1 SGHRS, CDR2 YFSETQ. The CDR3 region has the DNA TGCGCCAGCAGCTTGGTGGGGCAGATACAAGAGACCCAGTACTTC. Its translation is CASSLVGQIQETQYF.

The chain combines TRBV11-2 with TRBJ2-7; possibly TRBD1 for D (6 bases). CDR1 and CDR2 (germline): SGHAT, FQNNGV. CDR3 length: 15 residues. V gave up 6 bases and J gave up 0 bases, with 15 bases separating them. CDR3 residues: CASSIDRLSSYEQYF. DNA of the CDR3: TGTGCCAGCAGTATCGACAGGCTTAGCTCCTACGAGCAGTACTTC.

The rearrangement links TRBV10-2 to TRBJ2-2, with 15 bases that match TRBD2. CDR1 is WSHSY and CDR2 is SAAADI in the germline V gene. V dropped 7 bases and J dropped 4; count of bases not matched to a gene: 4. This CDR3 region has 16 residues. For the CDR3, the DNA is TGCGCCAGCACGGGACTAGCGGGAGGAATCACCGGGGAGCTGTTTTTT. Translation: CASTGLAGGITGELFF.

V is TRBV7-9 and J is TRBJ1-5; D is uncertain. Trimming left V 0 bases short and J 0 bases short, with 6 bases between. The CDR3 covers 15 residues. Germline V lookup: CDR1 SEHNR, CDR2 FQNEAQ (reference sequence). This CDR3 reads CASSLAPDSNQPQHF. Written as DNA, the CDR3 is TGTGCCAGCAGCTTAGCGCCGGATAGCAATCAGCCCCAGCATTTT.

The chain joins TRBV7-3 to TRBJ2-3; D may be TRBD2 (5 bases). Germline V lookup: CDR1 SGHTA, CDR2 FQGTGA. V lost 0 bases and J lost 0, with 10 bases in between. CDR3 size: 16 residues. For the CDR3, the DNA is TGTGCCAGCAGCTTAACGTTCCAGCGGAGCACAGATACGCAGTATTTT. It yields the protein CASSLTFQRSTDTQYF.

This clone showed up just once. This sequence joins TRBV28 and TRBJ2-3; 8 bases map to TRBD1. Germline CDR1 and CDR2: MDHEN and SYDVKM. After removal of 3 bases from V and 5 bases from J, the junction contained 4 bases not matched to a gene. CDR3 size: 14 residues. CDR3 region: CASSFSGGEDTQYF. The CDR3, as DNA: TGTGCCAGCAGTTTCTCAGGGGGCGAAGATACGCAGTATTTT.

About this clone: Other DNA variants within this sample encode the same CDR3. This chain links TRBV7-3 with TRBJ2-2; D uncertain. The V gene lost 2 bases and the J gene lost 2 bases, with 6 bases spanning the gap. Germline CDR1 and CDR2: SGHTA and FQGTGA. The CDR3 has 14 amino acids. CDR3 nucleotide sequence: TGTGCCAGCAGCTTAGTTTCCAACACCGGGGAGCTGTTTTTT. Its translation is CASSLVSNTGELFF.

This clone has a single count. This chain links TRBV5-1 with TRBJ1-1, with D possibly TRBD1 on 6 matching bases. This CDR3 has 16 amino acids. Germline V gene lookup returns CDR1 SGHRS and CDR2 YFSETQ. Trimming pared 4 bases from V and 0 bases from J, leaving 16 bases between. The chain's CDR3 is CASSVESGALNTEAFF. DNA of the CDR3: TGCGCCAGCAGCGTGGAGTCGGGGGCGCTGAACACTGAAGCTTTCTTT.

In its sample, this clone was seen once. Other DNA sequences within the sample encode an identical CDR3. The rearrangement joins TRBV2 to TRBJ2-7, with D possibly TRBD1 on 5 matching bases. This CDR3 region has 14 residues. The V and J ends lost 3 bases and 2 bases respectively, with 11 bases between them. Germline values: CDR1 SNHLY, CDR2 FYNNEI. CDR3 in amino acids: CASSEGRGPYEQYF. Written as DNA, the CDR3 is TGTGCCAGCAGTGAGGGAAGGGGTCCCTACGAGCAGTACTTC. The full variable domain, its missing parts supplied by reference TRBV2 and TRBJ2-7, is EPEVTQTPSHQVTQMGQEVILRCVPISNHLYFYWYRQILGQKVEFLVSFYNNEISEKSEIFDDQFSVERPDGSNFTLKIRSTKLEDSAMYFCASSEGRGPYEQYFGPGTRLTVT.

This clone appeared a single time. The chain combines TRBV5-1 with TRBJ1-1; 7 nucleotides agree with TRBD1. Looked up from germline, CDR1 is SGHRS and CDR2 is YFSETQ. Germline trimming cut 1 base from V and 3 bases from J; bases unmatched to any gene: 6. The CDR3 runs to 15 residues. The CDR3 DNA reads TGCGCCAGCAGCTTGACAGGGGCGAGGGACACTGAAGCTTTCTTT. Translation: CASSLTGARDTEAFF.

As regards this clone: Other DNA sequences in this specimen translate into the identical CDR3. For the CDR3, the DNA is TGTGCCTGGAGTCCTAGTAGCTACGAGCAGTACTTC. It translates to CAWSPSSYEQYF. V and J are TRBV30 and TRBJ2-7; D remains ambiguous. The CDR3 is 12 amino acids. Trimming left V 2 bases short and J 3 bases short, with 8 bases between. The germline V gene encodes CDR1 GTSNPN and CDR2 SVGIG (reference sequence).

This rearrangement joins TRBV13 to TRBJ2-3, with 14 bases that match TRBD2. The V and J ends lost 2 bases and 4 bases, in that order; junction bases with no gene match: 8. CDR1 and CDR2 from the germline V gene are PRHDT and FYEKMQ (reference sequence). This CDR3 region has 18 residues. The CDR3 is CASSLKSGTSGRADTQYF. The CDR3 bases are TGTGCCAGCAGCTTAAAATCCGGGACTAGCGGGAGAGCAGATACGCAGTATTTT.

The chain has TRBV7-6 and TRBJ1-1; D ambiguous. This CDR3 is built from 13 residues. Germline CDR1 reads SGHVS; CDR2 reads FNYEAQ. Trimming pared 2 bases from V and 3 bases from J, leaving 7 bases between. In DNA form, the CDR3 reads TGTGCCAGCAGCTTATGGGTAGACACTGAAGCTTTCTTT. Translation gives CASSLWVDTEAFF. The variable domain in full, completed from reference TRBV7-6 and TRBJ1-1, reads GAGVSQSPRYKVTKRGQDVALRCDPISGHVSLYWYRQALGQGPEFLTYFNYEAQQDKSGLPNDRFSAERPEGSISTLTIQRTEQRDSAMYRCASSLWVDTEAFFGQGTRLTVV.

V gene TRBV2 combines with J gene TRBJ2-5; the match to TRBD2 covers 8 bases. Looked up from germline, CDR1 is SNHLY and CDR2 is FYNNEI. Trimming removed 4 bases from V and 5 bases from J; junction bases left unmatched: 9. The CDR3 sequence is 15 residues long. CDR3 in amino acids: CASSGTTSGRETQYF. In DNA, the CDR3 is TGTGCCAGCAGTGGTACCACTAGCGGTAGGGAGACCCAGTACTTC.